Shown below are 3 T cell receptor beta chains from a single sample sequenced in a study of somatic mutations in cytotoxic T cells in rheumatoid arthritis. Clones were read by immunoSEQ multiplex PCR, and TCRdb kept only the in-frame ones, dropping some. The table lists about 20,000 clones, about 83% of them singletons. Sample: CD8+ T cells sorted from blood. Source of these receptors: an adult with rheumatoid arthritis.

The J gene is TRBJ1-1, the V gene TRBV15; D gene uncertain. The V end lost 1 base, the J end lost 6 bases, and 9 bases lay between the germline ends. Germline V lookup: CDR1 LNHNV, CDR2 YYDKDF (reference sequence). The length of the CDR3 is 13 residues. The chain's CDR3 is CATSRAVRAEAFF. CDR3 coding DNA: TGTGCCACCAGCAGAGCCGTGAGGGCTGAAGCTTTCTTT.

This sequence joins TRBV6-4 and TRBJ2-3, with 10 nucleotides matching TRBD1. This CDR3 is built from 14 residues. The germline V gene has CDR1 MRHNA and CDR2 SNTAGT. The V and J ends lost 4 bases and 4 bases, in that order; junction bases with no gene match: 2. CDR3 DNA: TGTGCCAGCAGTGCCGGGACAGGGGCAGATACGCAGTATTTT. It is translated as CASSAGTGADTQYF.

V gene TRBV14 combines with J gene TRBJ2-5; either TRBD1 or TRBD2 may fit D (5 bases each). The CDR3 contains 13 residues. Trimming shortened V by 4 bases and J by 9 bases, and 15 bases separated the two germline ends. CDR1 is SGHDN, CDR2 FVKESK, per germline. CDR3 sequence (DNA): TGTGCCAGCAGCCCTCGTGGGTTGGGACCCCAGTACTTC. Its protein product is CASSPRGLGPQYF.